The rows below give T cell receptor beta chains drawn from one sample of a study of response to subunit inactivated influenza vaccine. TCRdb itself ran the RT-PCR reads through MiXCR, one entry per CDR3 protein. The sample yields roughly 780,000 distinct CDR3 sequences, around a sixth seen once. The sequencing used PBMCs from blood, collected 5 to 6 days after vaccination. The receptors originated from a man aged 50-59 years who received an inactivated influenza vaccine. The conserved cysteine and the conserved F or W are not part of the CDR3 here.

CDR3 protein: ASSLFGSRSDIQY
V gene: TRBV7-8
J gene: TRBJ2-4

CDR3 protein: AISYASGGAYETQY
V gene: TRBV6-5
J gene: TRBJ2-5

CDR3 protein: ASSQDPRDVGGYT
V gene: TRBV3-1
J gene: TRBJ1-2

CDR3 protein: AISVEVAGRYEQY
V gene: TRBV10-3
J gene: TRBJ2-7

CDR3 protein: ASRPNSGGAADTQY
V gene: TRBV12-3/TRBV12-4
J gene: TRBJ2-3

CDR3 protein: ATSGGSVPYEQY
V gene: TRBV24-1
J gene: TRBJ2-7

CDR3 protein: ATKSGQVLTDTQY
V gene: TRBV12-3/TRBV12-4
J gene: TRBJ2-3

CDR3 protein: ASSPGTYRSSGNTIY
V gene: TRBV6-1
J gene: TRBJ1-3

CDR3 protein: ASSEGENTEAF
V gene: TRBV6-1
J gene: TRBJ1-1

CDR3 protein: SAGITGEQNSPLH
V gene: TRBV20-1
J gene: TRBJ1-6

CDR3 protein: ASSLGQVLPEQY
V gene: TRBV7-9
J gene: TRBJ2-7

CDR3 protein: ATSVRDRGGDTQY
V gene: TRBV24-1
J gene: TRBJ2-3

CDR3 protein: ASSYRQGTDTQY
V gene: TRBV5-5
J gene: TRBJ2-3

CDR3 protein: SAREDRVTDTQY
V gene: TRBV20-1
J gene: TRBJ2-3

CDR3 protein: ASSFSALAASYNEQF
V gene: TRBV5-1
J gene: TRBJ2-1

CDR3 protein: ASSSVSNQPQH
V gene: TRBV5-5
J gene: TRBJ1-5

CDR3 protein: ASSLDAVQTHRNTEAF
V gene: TRBV5-6
J gene: TRBJ1-1

CDR3 protein: ASSWGLGYEQY
V gene: TRBV7-2
J gene: TRBJ2-7

CDR3 protein: ASSYVAAYEQY
V gene: TRBV6-2/TRBV6-3
J gene: TRBJ2-7

CDR3 protein: ASRKRTGTNTGELF
V gene: TRBV5-1
J gene: TRBJ2-2

CDR3 protein: ASSLRTASSYNSPLH
V gene: TRBV4-3
J gene: TRBJ1-6

CDR3 protein: ASSYRAGLAKNIQY
V gene: TRBV6-2/TRBV6-3
J gene: TRBJ2-4

CDR3 protein: ASSQLVNGETQY
V gene: TRBV3-1
J gene: TRBJ2-5

CDR3 protein: SAPTSTGTGELF
V gene: TRBV20-1
J gene: TRBJ2-2

CDR3 protein: ATTRWASEAF
V gene: TRBV6-1
J gene: TRBJ1-1

CDR3 protein: ASSAILRGTTEQF
V gene: TRBV9
J gene: TRBJ2-1

CDR3 protein: ASSFLRGSSPDTQY
V gene: TRBV12-3/TRBV12-4
J gene: TRBJ2-3

CDR3 protein: ASSLAVQMAGAYEQY
V gene: TRBV7-2
J gene: TRBJ2-7

CDR3 protein: ASSSTLTGGQPQH
V gene: TRBV7-8
J gene: TRBJ1-5

CDR3 protein: ASRYSVPNTEAF
V gene: TRBV6-5
J gene: TRBJ1-1

CDR3 protein: AIRGDTLRGSPLH
V gene: TRBV10-3
J gene: TRBJ1-6